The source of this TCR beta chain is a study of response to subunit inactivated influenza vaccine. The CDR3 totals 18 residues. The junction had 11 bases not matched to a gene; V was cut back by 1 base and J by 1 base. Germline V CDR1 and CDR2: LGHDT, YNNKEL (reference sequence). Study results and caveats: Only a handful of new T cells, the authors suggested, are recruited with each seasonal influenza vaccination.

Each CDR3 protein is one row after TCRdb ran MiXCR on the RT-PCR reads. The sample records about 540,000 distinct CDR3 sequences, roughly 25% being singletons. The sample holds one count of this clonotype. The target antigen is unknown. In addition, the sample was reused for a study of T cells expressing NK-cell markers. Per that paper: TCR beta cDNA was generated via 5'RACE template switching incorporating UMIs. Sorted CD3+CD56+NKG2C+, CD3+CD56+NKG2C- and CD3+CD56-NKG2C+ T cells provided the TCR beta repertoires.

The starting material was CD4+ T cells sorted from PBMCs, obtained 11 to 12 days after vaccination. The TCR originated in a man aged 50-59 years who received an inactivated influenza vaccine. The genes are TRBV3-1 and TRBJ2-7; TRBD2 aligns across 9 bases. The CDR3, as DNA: TGTGCCAGCAGCCAAGGACTCCCGGGGACTAGCTGGTCCTACGAGCAGTACTTC. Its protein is CASSQGLPGTSWSYEQYF.